This T cell receptor beta chain comes out of a study of T cell repertoires in cytomegalovirus infection. Looking at the study overall: Well-studied HLA-B-restricted epitopes and recently identified HLA-C-restricted epitopes of CMV were both used in the study. Both CMV infection and a matching HLA type were indicated by public TCR beta signatures.

TCRdb reprocessed the reads with MiXCR, giving one entry per CDR3 protein. The table shows 640,000 or so distinct CDR3 sequences, with 30% to 35% occurring only once. As for this clonotype: The antigen is not known.

This material consisted of cultured PBMCs, taken from culture after CMV antigen stimulation. This receptor was identified in a human donor in good health (CMV status not recorded). Some clones in this sample may be carry-over from other donors' samples.

Here the CDR3 reads CASSFFDRNTEAFF. The CDR3 DNA sequence: TGTGCCAGCAGCTTTTTCGACAGAAACACTGAAGCTTTCTTT. This chain links TRBV5-6 with TRBJ1-1; tentative D call: TRBD1 (5 bases). This CDR3 region has 14 residues. Germline V lookup: CDR1 SGHDT, CDR2 YYEEEE. Trimming took 2 bases from V and 2 from J, leaving 10 bases between them.